The text below deals with one T cell receptor (beta chain). Germline assignment: CDR1 SGDLS and CDR2 YYNGEE. CDR3 size: 17 residues. Trimming at V came to 4 bases and at J to 3 bases, leaving 10 bases not matched to a gene. This sample is part of a study of blood T cell repertoires in COVID-19. Overall study: The study drew acute and convalescent COVID-19 samples from the United States, Italy and Spain. Sample material is recorded as cDNA or gDNA derived from T cells, B-cell-depleted T cells, or PBMCs.

In the study's own analysis: Estimates of nucleated cell counts were drawn from the amplification of reference gene primers. The table came from immunoSEQ multiplex PCR; TCRdb's copy has only in-frame clones and leaves some out. Clone size and V and J calls were adopted from that table, with D and trimming inferred from the DNA. The sample lists 54,000 or so clones, 83% occurring once. The chain employs TRBV9 and TRBJ2-2; 9 nucleotides line up with TRBD2. The TCR sequence derives from a woman aged 55-69 years with acute or convalescent COVID-19. Sequenced material: peripheral blood. The CDR3 region is CASSPRSGGGDTGELFF. The CDR3 DNA is TGTGCCAGCAGCCCCCGGTCCGGCGGGGGGGACACCGGGGAGCTGTTTTTT.